The clone carrying this T cell receptor beta chain was seen more than once but under ten times. Its antigen remains unidentified. The length of the CDR3 is 13 residues. Deletions cut 5 bases from V and 6 bases from J, with 8 bases between. CDR1 is MNHNS and CDR2 is SASEGT in the germline V gene. This specimen belongs to a study of T cell repertoires in cytomegalovirus infection. Overall study context: Recently described HLA-C-restricted plus well-studied HLA-B-restricted CMV epitopes were used. Study results and limitations: Of the TCR beta families, the public ones yielded a cumulative frequency that identified carriers of CMV plus the relevant HLA. The ex vivo response was dominated by HLA-C-restricted CMV-specific TCR beta clonotypes.

In TCRdb, the reads were re-called with MiXCR into one record per CDR3 protein. The data contain 750,000 to 900,000 distinct CDR3 sequences, roughly 29% of them singletons. The sequence came from a human donor in good health (CMV status not recorded). Some clones in this sample may be carry-over from other donors' samples. Sequencing used cultured CD8+ T cells from PBMCs, obtained from culture after CMV antigen stimulation. The chain combines TRBV6-1 with TRBJ1-6; no clear D. CDR3 DNA: TGTGCCAGCAGTCCTTGGCTTAATTCACCCCTCCACTTT. This codes for CASSPWLNSPLHF.